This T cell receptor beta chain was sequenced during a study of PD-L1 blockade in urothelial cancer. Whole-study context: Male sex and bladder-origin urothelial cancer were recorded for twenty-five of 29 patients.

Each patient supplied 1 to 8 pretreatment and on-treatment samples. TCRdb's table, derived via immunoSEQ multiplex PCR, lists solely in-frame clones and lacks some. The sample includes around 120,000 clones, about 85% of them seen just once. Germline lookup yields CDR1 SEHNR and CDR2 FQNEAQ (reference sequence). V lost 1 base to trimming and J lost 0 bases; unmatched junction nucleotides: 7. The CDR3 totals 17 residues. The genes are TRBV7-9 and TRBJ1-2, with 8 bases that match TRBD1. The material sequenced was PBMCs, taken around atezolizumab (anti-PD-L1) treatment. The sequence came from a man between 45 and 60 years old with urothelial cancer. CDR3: CASSLVAQGASNYGYTF. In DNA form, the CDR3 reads TGTGCCAGCAGCTTAGTAGCGCAGGGGGCCTCTAACTATGGCTACACCTTC.